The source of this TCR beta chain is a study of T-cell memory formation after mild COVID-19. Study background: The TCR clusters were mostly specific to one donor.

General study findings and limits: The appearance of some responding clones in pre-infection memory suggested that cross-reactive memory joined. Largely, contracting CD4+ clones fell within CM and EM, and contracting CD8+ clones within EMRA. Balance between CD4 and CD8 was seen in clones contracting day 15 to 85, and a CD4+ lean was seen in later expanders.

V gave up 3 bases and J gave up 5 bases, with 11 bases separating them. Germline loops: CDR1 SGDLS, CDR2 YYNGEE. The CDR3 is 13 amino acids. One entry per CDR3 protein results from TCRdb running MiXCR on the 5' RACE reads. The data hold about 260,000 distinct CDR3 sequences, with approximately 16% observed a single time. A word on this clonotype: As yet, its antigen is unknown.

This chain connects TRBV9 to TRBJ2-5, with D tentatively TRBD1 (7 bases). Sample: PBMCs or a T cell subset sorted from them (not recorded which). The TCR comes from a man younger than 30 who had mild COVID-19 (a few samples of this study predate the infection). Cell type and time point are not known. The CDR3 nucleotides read TGTGCCAGCAGCGCATCAGGGGGGGAGACCCAGTACTTC. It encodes CASSASGGETQYF.